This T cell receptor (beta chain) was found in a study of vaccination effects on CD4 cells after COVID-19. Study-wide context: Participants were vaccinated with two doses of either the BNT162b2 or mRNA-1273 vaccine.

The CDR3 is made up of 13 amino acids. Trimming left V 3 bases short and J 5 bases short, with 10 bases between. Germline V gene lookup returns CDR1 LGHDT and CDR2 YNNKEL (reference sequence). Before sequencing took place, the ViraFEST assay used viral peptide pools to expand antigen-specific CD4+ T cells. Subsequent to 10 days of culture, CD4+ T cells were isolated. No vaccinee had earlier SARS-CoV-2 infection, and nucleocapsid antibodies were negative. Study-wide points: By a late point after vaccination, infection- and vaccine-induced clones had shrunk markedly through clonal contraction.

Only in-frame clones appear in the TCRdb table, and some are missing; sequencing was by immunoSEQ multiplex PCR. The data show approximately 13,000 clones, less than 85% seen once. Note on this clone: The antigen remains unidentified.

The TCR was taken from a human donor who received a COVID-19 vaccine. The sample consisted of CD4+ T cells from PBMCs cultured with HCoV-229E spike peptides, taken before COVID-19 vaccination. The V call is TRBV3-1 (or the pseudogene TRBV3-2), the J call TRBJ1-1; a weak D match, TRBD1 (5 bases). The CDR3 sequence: CASSQGRWTEAFF. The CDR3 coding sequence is TGTGCCAGCAGCCAGGGGCGGTGGACTGAAGCTTTCTTT.